The 29 T cell receptor beta chains below come from one sample, sequenced in a study of T cell repertoires in cytomegalovirus infection. TCRdb fed the reads into MiXCR, producing one record per CDR3 protein. The table has about 890,000 distinct CDR3 sequences, about a third seen once. Their target antigens are unknown. Source: cultured CD8+ T cells from PBMCs, taken from culture after CMV antigen stimulation. The receptor source for this set is a human donor in good health (CMV status not recorded). Some clones in this sample may be carry-over from other donors' samples.

This clonotype was picked up a small number of times. The chain employs TRBV7-9 and TRBJ2-7; D is undetermined. The CDR3 runs 14 residues. V was shortened by 2 bases and J by 2 bases, with 10 bases between the two germline ends. Germline V gene sequence: CDR1 SEHNR, CDR2 FQNEAQ (reference sequence). CDR3 DNA: TGTGCCAGCAGCTTACCGAGGCAGCCCTACGAGCAGTACTTC. This encodes CASSLPRQPYEQYF.

As regards this clonotype: Mismatch with germline at one junction end may stem from a read error. The chain recombines TRBV7-7 with TRBJ2-6; unclear D gene. Germline loops: CDR1 SSHAT, CDR2 FNYEAQ (reference sequence). The CDR3 is 12 amino acids. CDR3 protein: CASSWWANVLTF. The DNA for the CDR3 is TGTGCTAGCAGCTGGTGGGCCAACGTCCTGACTTTC. Together with reference TRBV7-7 and TRBJ2-6, the CDR3 gives the full variable domain: GAGVSQSPRYKVTKRGQDVTLRCDPISSHATLYWYQQALGQGPEFLTYFNYEAQPDKSGLPSDRFSAERPEGSISTLTIQRTEQRDSAMYRCASSWWANVLTFGAGSRLTVL.

The J gene is TRBJ2-7, the V gene TRBV7-9; D may correspond to TRBD1 or TRBD2 (5 bases each). The CDR3 has 20 amino acids. Between the trimmed V and J ends, which lost 0 bases and 3 bases, there was a span of 27 bases. Germline CDR1 SEHNR, CDR2 FQNEAQ (reference sequence). CDR3 DNA: TGTGCCAGCAGCTTAGCGAAGCGGCATCTAGGATTCGACAGCGGCTACGAGCAGTACTTC. Encoded protein: CASSLAKRHLGFDSGYEQYF.

The rearrangement joins TRBV4-3 to TRBJ2-3; D gene ambiguous. CDR1 and CDR2 from the germline V gene are LGHNA and YSLEER. This CDR3 is built from 16 residues. V was clipped by 0 bases and J by 4 bases, with 14 bases between them. CDR3 in DNA: TGCGCCAGCAGCCAAGATCTTTCCCCCAGCGCAGATACGCAGTATTTT. It codes for CASSQDLSPSADTQYF.

J is TRBJ1-5 and V is TRBV7-9; D not resolved. Trimming pared 5 bases from V and 0 bases from J, leaving 8 bases between. Germline CDR1 SEHNR, CDR2 FQNEAQ (reference sequence). The CDR3 contains 14 residues. The CDR3 loop is CASSKMNSNQPQHF. The CDR3 DNA reads as TGTGCCAGCAGCAAGATGAATAGCAATCAGCCCCAGCATTTT.

The sample holds a few counts of this clonotype. The gene calls are TRBV19 and TRBJ2-1; TRBD2 matches at 13 bases. V trimming: 2 bases; J trimming: 8 bases; junction bases outside the gene matches: 6. CDR1 is LNHDA, CDR2 SQIVND, per germline (reference sequence). There are 16 residues in the CDR3. The CDR3 DNA is TGTGCCAGTAGTATAAGTGGGACTAGCGGGGTTTATGAGCAGTTCTTC. Translating gives CASSISGTSGVYEQFF.

This clonotype was seen a handful of times. This chain uses TRBV6-2 or TRBV6-3 with TRBJ1-4; D perhaps matches TRBD1 (6 bases). The CDR3 is 13 residues long. V gave up 8 bases and J gave up 3 bases, with 10 bases separating them. Germline V gene sequence: CDR1 MNHEY, CDR2 SVGEGT. CDR3 DNA: TGTGCCAGCGGACAGTGGGCTAATGAAAAACTGTTTTTT. It codes for CASGQWANEKLFF.

This clonotype has more than one count but fewer than ten. The chain carries TRBV7-9 and TRBJ1-5; TRBD1 matches at 8 bases. The CDR3 is 16 residues long. V was pared by 0 bases and J by 7 bases, with 8 bases of the junction left unmatched. Germline lookup yields CDR1 SEHNR and CDR2 FQNEAQ (reference sequence). The CDR3 is CASSLAWAGGGQPQHF. Here the CDR3 DNA reads TGTGCCAGCAGCTTAGCATGGGCAGGGGGCGGCCAGCCCCAGCATTTT.

The J gene is TRBJ2-3, the V gene TRBV20-1; 9 bases map to TRBD2. This CDR3 spans 14 amino acids. The germline gives CDR1 DFQATT, CDR2 SNEGSKA (reference sequence). After removal of 1 base from V and 10 bases from J, the junction contained 9 bases not matched to a gene. The chain's CDR3 is CSARVPTSGVAQYF. CDR3 sequence (DNA): TGCAGTGCTAGAGTCCCGACTAGCGGAGTGGCGCAGTATTTT.

This rearrangement joins TRBV28 to TRBJ2-5; 7 bases are a match to TRBD1. With 1 base clipped from V and 3 bases from J, the junction kept 17 bases outside the gene matches. The CDR3 runs 19 residues. Germline values: CDR1 MDHEN, CDR2 SYDVKM. Here the CDR3 reads CASSLFQNTPGQEKETQYF. The CDR3 nucleotides are TGTGCCAGCAGTTTATTTCAGAACACTCCCGGACAGGAGAAAGAGACCCAGTACTTC.

This clonotype was seen at least ten times. This chain uses TRBV27 with TRBJ2-2; D gene unclear. Germline V lookup: CDR1 MNHEY, CDR2 SMNVEV (reference sequence). This CDR3 contains 12 residues. Trimming shortened V by 5 bases and J by 6 bases, and 7 bases separated the two germline ends. CDR3 amino acids: CASSHASGELFF. CDR3 DNA sequence: TGTGCCAGCAGTCACGCATCCGGGGAGCTGTTTTTT.

The chain has TRBV6-5 and TRBJ2-2, with TRBD2 as a possible D gene (6 bases). CDR1 and CDR2 from the germline V gene are MNHEY and SVGAGI. CDR3 length: 15 amino acids. V lost 10 bases and J lost 0, with 15 bases in between. In nucleotides, the CDR3 is TGTGCCACCGCCTGGGGGGACCCGAACACCGGGGAGCTGTTTTTT. This encodes CATAWGDPNTGELFF.

The V and J genes are TRBV7-8 and TRBJ1-2; D call uncertain. The CDR3 spans 15 residues. Germline lookup yields CDR1 SGHVS and CDR2 FQNEAQ. Trimming took 5 bases from V and 6 from J, leaving 19 bases between them. CDR3 in amino acids: CASSPSPRAGDGYTF. The CDR3 region has the DNA TGTGCCAGCAGCCCTAGCCCTAGGGCGGGTGATGGCTACACCTTC.

This clonotype was seen a handful of times. V gene TRBV10-3 combines with J gene TRBJ1-6; TRBD1 aligns across 7 bases. J lost 8 bases, V lost 10 bases, and 2 bases had no gene match. CDR1 is ENHRY and CDR2 is SYGVKD in the germline V gene. The CDR3 is made up of 11 amino acids. CDR3 coding DNA: TGTGCCACCAGGGGGGATTCACCCCTCCACTTT. As protein: CATRGDSPLHF.

This clonotype has just a few counts. This chain uses TRBV15 with TRBJ2-4, with 7 bases identical to TRBD2. This CDR3 is built from 17 residues. V gave up 0 bases and J gave up 8 bases; unmatched junction bases: 13. CDR1 is LNHNV, CDR2 YYDKDF, per germline (reference sequence). The CDR3 DNA sequence: TGTGCCACCAGCAGAGACGCGACGGGGGGACCGGCGGACATTCAGTACTTC. It yields the protein CATSRDATGGPADIQYF.

Only a few counts were recorded for this clonotype. Here the CDR3 DNA reads TGTGCCAGCAGTCCGGGACTAGAACAAGATACGCAGTATTTT. The encoded protein is CASSPGLEQDTQYF. J is TRBJ2-3 and V is TRBV11-2, with 8 bases identical to TRBD2. With 6 bases clipped from V and 5 bases from J, the junction kept 7 bases outside the gene matches. The CDR3 runs to 14 residues. Germline V CDR1 and CDR2: SGHAT, FQNNGV.

The chain links TRBV10-3 to TRBJ1-5; 8 bases line up with TRBD1. The V and J ends lost 10 bases and 7 bases, in that order; junction bases with no gene match: 9. CDR1 is ENHRY, CDR2 SYGVKD, per germline. CDR3 size: 13 residues. The CDR3 DNA follows: TGTGCCACTCAACAGGGGGGCTTGCAGCCCCAGCATTTT. Amino acids: CATQQGGLQPQHF.

At least ten counts were recorded for this clonotype. The J gene is TRBJ1-5, the V gene TRBV7-8; D is unclear. V was pared by 5 bases and J by 1 base, with 12 bases between. CDR1 is SGHVS, CDR2 FQNEAQ, per germline. CDR3 size: 15 residues. CDR3 sequence (DNA): TGTGCCAGCAGCATTCATATTCAGAGCAATCAGCCCCAGCATTTT. Its protein product is CASSIHIQSNQPQHF.

The chain recombines TRBV9 with TRBJ2-6; D is unclear. Germline V gene data show CDR1 as SGDLS and CDR2 as YYNGEE. The CDR3 runs to 16 residues. Trimming left V 0 bases short and J 2 bases short, with 9 bases between. Here the CDR3 DNA reads TGTGCCAGCAGCGTAGAAGGTAGAGCTGGGGCCAACGTCCTGACTTTC. Amino acids: CASSVEGRAGANVLTF.

There are a few counts of this clonotype. The V gene is TRBV7-9, the J gene TRBJ2-1; 9 bases agree with TRBD2. J lost 6 bases, V lost 7 bases, and 7 bases had no gene match. Germline V gene sequence: CDR1 SEHNR, CDR2 FQNEAQ (reference sequence). The CDR3 loop spans 14 amino acids. The CDR3 is CASTGSGGFNEQFF. As DNA, the CDR3 is TGTGCCAGCACCGGTAGCGGGGGATTCAATGAGCAGTTCTTC.

The rearrangement links TRBV9 to TRBJ2-1; the match to TRBD1 covers 9 bases. The CDR3 covers 15 residues. CDR1 and CDR2 from the germline V gene are SGDLS and YYNGEE. Trimming at V came to 1 base and at J to 3 bases, leaving 2 bases not matched to a gene. The DNA for the CDR3 is TGTGCCAGCAGCGTACTGACAGGGGGCTACAATGAGCAGTTCTTC. Translated: CASSVLTGGYNEQFF.

This clonotype appeared many times. The V call is TRBV27, the J call TRBJ1-5, with TRBD1 as a possible D gene (5 bases). Per the germline V gene, CDR1 is MNHEY and CDR2 is SMNVEV (reference sequence). CDR3 length equals 12 residues. The CDR3 spells CASGPGNQPQHF. The CDR3 coding sequence is TGTGCTAGTGGTCCAGGGAATCAGCCCCAGCATTTT.

This clonotype was observed a handful of times. The chain links TRBV4-3 to TRBJ2-5; 9 bases match TRBD2. The germline V gene encodes CDR1 LGHNA and CDR2 YSLEER. V shed 3 bases, J shed 5 bases, and the junction held 7 bases outside the gene matches. This CDR3 is 15 amino acids long. In DNA form, the CDR3 reads TGCGCCAGCAGCCAGTCCGGGACTAGCTCGGAGACCCAGTACTTC. It encodes CASSQSGTSSETQYF.

Regarding this clonotype: A much larger clone sits a single nucleotide away, making a read error possible. This chain uses TRBV7-6 with TRBJ2-7; TRBD1 is a possible D gene (6 bases). The CDR3 has 15 amino acids. The germline V gene encodes CDR1 SGHVS and CDR2 FNYEAQ. DNA of the CDR3: TGTGTCAGCAGCTTCAGGGGCCGGGATATCGACGAGCAGTACTTC. Translated: CVSSFRGRDIDEQYF.

This rearrangement joins TRBV6-6 to TRBJ2-3, with TRBD1 identical over 7 bases. The CDR3 covers 18 residues. Germline V gives CDR1 MNHNY, CDR2 SVGAGI (reference sequence). Trimming at V came to 7 bases and at J to 0 bases, leaving 16 bases not matched to a gene. CDR3 DNA: TGTGCCAGCAAACCTTTAGGACAGGCGATCGTTAGCACAGATACGCAGTATTTT. Translation: CASKPLGQAIVSTDTQYF.

The V call is TRBV12-3 or TRBV12-4, the J call TRBJ2-3, with D tentatively TRBD1 (6 bases). The ends were cut back, 5 bases at V and 4 bases at J, with 13 bases in the middle. The CDR3 covers 14 residues. DNA for the CDR3: TGTGCCAGCAGTCCCTCTGAGGGGGCAGATACGCAGTATTTT. Its translation: CASSPSEGADTQYF.

The CDR3 nucleotides read TGTGCCAGCAGCTTAAGTTTGCAAGATACGCAGTATTTT. This sequence encodes CASSLSLQDTQYF. The rearrangement uses TRBV7-9 and TRBJ2-3; no reliable D call. This CDR3 region has 13 residues. Germline-derived CDR1 and CDR2 are SEHNR and FQNEAQ (reference sequence). Trimming left V 2 bases short and J 5 bases short, with 8 bases between.

This clonotype was observed a few times. The rearrangement links TRBV2 to TRBJ2-1, with 7 bases aligning to TRBD2. This CDR3 comprises 15 residues. The V gene end was trimmed by 10 bases and the J gene end by 2 bases; junction bases not matched to a gene: 11. The germline V gene encodes CDR1 SNHLY and CDR2 FYNNEI. DNA for the CDR3: TGTGCCACCACCCTGGCTAGCGGCACCTACAATGAGCAGTTCTTC. Translated, it gives CATTLASGTYNEQFF.

To note about this clonotype: A much more abundant neighbour one base away suggests this may be a read error. CDR3 in amino acids: CASSLVPPTGPNTWELFF. The DNA for the CDR3 is TGTGCCAGCAGCTTAGTCCCCCCGACAGGGCCAAACACCTGGGAGCTGTTTTTT. The chain recombines TRBV7-3 with TRBJ2-2, with 7 bases lining up with TRBD1. There are 18 residues in the CDR3. Germline V gene data show CDR1 as SGHTA and CDR2 as FQGTGA.